The subject of this entry is one T cell receptor beta chain. The antigen this receptor binds is unknown. Base quality data are lacking; no much larger clone is found one base away. This sample stems from a study of post-analysis software for immune sequencing data (dated by TCRdb to the mid-2010s). Describing the broader study: Relapsing-remitting, secondary progressive and progressive-relapsing multiple sclerosis were recorded as disease courses, and subtype annotation was lacking for some patients. Patient repertoires were compared against roughly 10 previously published healthy control repertoires from donors aged 6 to 25 years. A subset of samples was prepared in parallel using single-end sample barcoding, then pooled and co-amplified after Illumina adapter ligation.

Inclusive of the bounding cysteine and phenylalanine, the CDR3 is 16 residues long. The read is trimmed to its CDR3 DNA, 48 bases read in frame from base 1. The V and J ends are trimmed by 4 bases and 4 bases, leaving 19 bases between them. The CDR1 and CDR2 encoded by the germline V gene are SGHDN and FVKESK. General findings and caveats noted by the study authors: Significantly higher frequencies in patients than in controls were found for several TRBV segments, including TRBV5-6, TRBV5-1 and TRBV20-1. Compared with controls, multiple sclerosis patients had significantly lower normalized Chao1 diversity, a finding suggesting substantial peripheral T-cell clonal expansion. Direct clustering with F measure revealed strong co-clustering of samples prepared in the same batch, which led to a batch-effect correction. The control group was slightly older than the multiple sclerosis patient group.

To demonstrate the VDJtools post-analysis software, the study profiled TCR beta repertoires from the peripheral blood of 10 to 15 young patients with multiple sclerosis. The multiple sclerosis patients were children and adolescents between roughly 6 and 16 years of age. Libraries were constructed by PCR. Sequenced using an Illumina HiSeq 2500. To reduce PCR and sequencing biases, unique molecular identifiers were incorporated into the TCR beta cDNA libraries. About 500,000 cDNA molecules were obtained per 1 to 10 million input T cells, so each molecule approximated one T cell. The patient libraries were prepared and sequenced with the same protocol used for the earlier healthy control dataset. Samples belonging to the same batch were prepared together, multiplexed and sequenced on a shared HiSeq lane. In the original analysis: Raw barcoded reads were processed with MIGEC, and single-read molecular identifier groups were discarded before consensus assembly and CDR3 extraction. VDJtools was used for post-analysis of the clonotype tables, with diversity normalized by down-sampling every dataset to the smallest sample size. Repertoire overlap clustering matched CDR3 amino acid but not nucleotide sequences to correct batch-related cross-sample contamination. In-frame beta chains were kept once TCRdb had trimmed the public reads at Q25 with fastp and called clones with MiXCR. Records with the same CDR3 protein are collapsed into one entry carrying the most frequent genes and DNA. V and J calls and clone size were set by TCRdb, not the authors. The sample table shows approximately 460,000 distinct CDR3 sequences, and 40% to 55% are seen once. Roughly 12% of the sample is in the top ten clones.

This receptor was taken from a girl aged 5 to 17 with multiple sclerosis. Sequenced input: blood. Recombination linked TRBV14 to TRBJ2-5; a weak D assignment points to TRBD2 (5 bases agree). The DNA sequence is as follows: TGTGCCAGCAGCCTCGCCCAGCGGAGGTTTGGAGAGACCCAGTACTTC. Its protein reads: CASSLAQRRFGETQYF. Joined to the reference TRBV14 and TRBJ2-5 proteins, this CDR3 gives the full variable domain: EAGVTQFPSHSVIEKGQTVTLRCDPISGHDNLYWYRRVMGKEIKFLLHFVKESKQDESGMPNNRFLAERTGGTYSTLKVQPAELEDSGVYFCASSLAQRRFGETQYFGPGTRLLVL.